This TCR beta chain emerged from a study of cytomegalovirus exposure and HLA in healthy donors. V was clipped by 5 bases and J by 2 bases; unmatched bases: 8. CDR3 length: 15 residues. Looked up from germline, CDR1 is SEHNR and CDR2 is FQNEAQ (reference sequence). The PCR had 60 Vbeta and 13 Jbeta primers. This table comes from immunoSEQ multiplex PCR, and its TCRdb copy is limited to in-frame clones, with some not included. The sample has 200,000 or so clones, roughly four fifths seen once; the top ten hold around 0.75%. The sample consisted of PBMCs. This rearrangement joins TRBV7-9 to TRBJ2-7; 8 bases fit TRBD1. The clonotype was recovered from a woman aged 18-29 years in good health and CMV-seronegative. The DNA of the CDR3 is TGTGCCAGCAGCCCTGGACAGGGACGGGCCTACGAGCAGTACTTC. It is translated as CASSPGQGRAYEQYF.